The 22 T cell receptor beta chains below all came from one sample that was sequenced in a study of pediatric ulcerative colitis. Repertoires were generated with immunoSEQ multiplex PCR, while TCRdb's copy carries only in-frame clones and drops some. In the table there are around 68,000 clones, over 70% of which are singletons. Sequenced material: blood. The receptors derive from a boy aged 5-17 years with moderate ulcerative colitis.

This sequence joins TRBV7-3 and TRBJ1-2; tentatively, D is TRBD1 (5 bases). Germline CDR1 is SGHTA and CDR2 is FQGTGA. V gave up 4 bases and J gave up 4 bases, with 16 bases separating them. The CDR3 runs 15 residues. The DNA for the CDR3 is TGTGCCAGCAGCTCGGGTACTGGGGGTGGCTATGGCTACACCTTC. This codes for CASSSGTGGGYGYTF.

The V gene is TRBV7-2, the J gene TRBJ2-3; D gene uncertain. Germline CDR1 reads SGHTA; CDR2 reads FQGNSA. Deletions cut 1 base from V and 4 bases from J, with 3 bases between. The CDR3 is 12 amino acids. The CDR3 nucleotides read TGTGCCAGCAGCTTAGGGGCAGATACGCAGTATTTT. Encoded protein: CASSLGADTQYF. The full variable domain, completed using reference TRBV7-2 and TRBJ2-3, is GAGVSQSPSNKVTEKGKDVELRCDPISGHTALYWYRQSLGQGLEFLIYFQGNSAPDKSGLPSDRFSAERTGGSVSTLTIQRTQQEDSAVYLCASSLGADTQYFGPGTRLTVL.

V usage is TRBV6-4 and J usage is TRBJ2-3, with 8 bases fitting TRBD2. Germline trimming cut 2 bases from V and 4 bases from J; bases unmatched to any gene: 5. The germline CDR1 and CDR2 sequences are MRHNA and SNTAGT. This CDR3 spans 15 amino acids. The CDR3 DNA reads as TGTGCCAGCAGTGACCGAGGACTAGCATCAGATACGCAGTATTTT. This sequence encodes CASSDRGLASDTQYF.

The chain employs TRBV9 and TRBJ2-7; D is possibly TRBD1 (6 bases). CDR3 length: 14 amino acids. Germline loops: CDR1 SGDLS, CDR2 YYNGEE. V shed 7 bases and J shed 7 bases, with 21 bases lying between them. CDR3 region: CASGQRQVEGEQYF. The CDR3 nucleotides read TGTGCCAGCGGACAAAGACAGGTCGAGGGAGAGCAGTACTTC.

The gene calls are TRBV5-8 and TRBJ1-2; D is possibly TRBD1 (5 bases). Germline V CDR1 and CDR2: SGHTS, YDEGEE. The V end lost 6 bases, the J end lost 5 bases, and 23 bases lay between the germline ends. The CDR3 contains 16 residues. The CDR3 protein is CASKTIRDGGSYGYTF. For the CDR3, the DNA is TGTGCCAGCAAAACGATTCGGGACGGAGGTTCGTATGGCTACACCTTC. Using reference TRBV5-8 and TRBJ1-2 for the parts outside the CDR3, the full variable domain is EAGVTQSPTHLIKTRGQQATLRCSPISGHTSVYWYQQALGLGLQFLLWYDEGEERNRGNFPPRFSGRQFPNYSSELNVNALELEDSALYLCASKTIRDGGSYGYTFGSGTRLTVV.

CDR3 protein: CATRDRGGETQYF. The CDR3 DNA reads as TGTGCCACCAGGGACAGGGGAGGAGAGACCCAGTACTTC. The rearrangement joins TRBV19 to TRBJ2-5, with 10 positions matching TRBD1. Looked up from germline, CDR1 is LNHDA and CDR2 is SQIVND (reference sequence). This CDR3 contains 13 residues. With V trimmed by 10 bases and J by 4 bases, 6 bases remained unmatched. The complete variable domain, with remaining parts taken from reference TRBV19 and TRBJ2-5, reads DGGITQSPKYLFRKEGQNVTLSCEQNLNHDAMYWYRQDPGQGLRLIYYSQIVNDFQKGDIAEGYSVSREKKESFPLTVTSAQKNPTAFYLCATRDRGGETQYFGPGTRLLVL.

The V gene is TRBV15, the J gene TRBJ1-6; no definite D call. Per germline, CDR1 LNHNV and CDR2 YYDKDF (reference sequence). V gave up 3 bases and J gave up 6 bases, with 12 bases separating them. The CDR3 spans 15 residues. CDR3 DNA sequence: TGTGCCACCAGCAGTATGTGGGATATTAATTCACCCCTCCACTTT. This encodes CATSSMWDINSPLHF. The full variable domain, with the rest looked up from reference TRBV15 and TRBJ1-6, is DAMVIQNPRYQVTQFGKPVTLSCSQTLNHNVMYWYQQKSSQAPKLLFHYYDKDFNNEADTPDNFQSRRPNTSFCFLDIRSPGLGDTAMYLCATSSMWDINSPLHFGNGTRLTVT.

This chain uses TRBV27 with TRBJ2-1; 9 bases agree with TRBD2. The germline V gene encodes CDR1 MNHEY and CDR2 SMNVEV (reference sequence). V was pared by 6 bases and J by 2 bases, with 11 bases of the junction left unmatched. This CDR3 contains 17 residues. The CDR3 DNA is TGTGCCAGCAGGGTCGATCCTAGCGGGATCCCCTACAATGAGCAGTTCTTC. As protein: CASRVDPSGIPYNEQFF.

A single count supports this clone. The chain combines TRBV7-3 with TRBJ2-2; the D gene is possibly TRBD2 (5 bases). The CDR3 totals 13 residues. Trimming left V 2 bases short and J 6 bases short, with 7 bases between. Germline V lookup: CDR1 SGHTA, CDR2 FQGTGA. In nucleotides, the CDR3 is TGTGCCAGCAGCTTACAGGAGGCCGGGGAGCTGTTTTTT. This sequence encodes CASSLQEAGELFF.

The table lists this clone with a count of one. The V gene is TRBV5-5, the J gene TRBJ1-1, with no clear D. The CDR3 spans 15 residues. Trimming removed 3 bases from V and 11 bases from J, with 23 bases in between. Germline assignment: CDR1 SGHKS and CDR2 YYEKEE (reference sequence). CDR3 protein: CASSYLSSPRHSAFF. The DNA of the CDR3 is TGTGCCAGCAGCTACCTCTCTTCCCCGAGACATTCGGCTTTCTTT.

J is TRBJ2-5 and V is TRBV5-4; no clear D gene. Trimming removed 2 bases from V and 5 bases from J, with 13 bases in between. This CDR3 spans 14 amino acids. CDR1 and CDR2 from the germline V gene are SGHNT and YYREEE (reference sequence). The CDR3 bases are TGTGCCAGCAGCTTTGCTCTGGGGTTGGAGACCCAGTACTTC. Its protein is CASSFALGLETQYF.

J is TRBJ1-2 and V is TRBV29-1, with D tentatively TRBD1 (6 bases). V was trimmed by 4 bases and J by 7 bases, leaving 10 bases between them. The CDR3 is 11 residues long. CDR1 and CDR2 from the germline V gene are SQVTM and ANQGSEA. CDR3 protein: CSVGTATGYTF. CDR3 DNA: TGCAGCGTTGGGACAGCAACTGGCTACACCTTC.

J is TRBJ2-7 and V is TRBV29-1; 7 nucleotides align to TRBD1. The V and J ends lost 7 bases and 4 bases, in that order; junction bases with no gene match: 10. The CDR3 covers 13 residues. Germline V gene data show CDR1 as SQVTM and CDR2 as ANQGSEA. DNA of the CDR3: TGCAGCGCGACAGGGAAAGGCCCTTACGAGCAGTACTTC. It codes for CSATGKGPYEQYF.

The V gene is TRBV7-2, the J gene TRBJ1-5; unclear D gene. Per germline, CDR1 SGHTA and CDR2 FQGNSA. The CDR3 has 13 amino acids. Trimming removed 6 bases from V and 6 bases from J, with 12 bases in between. The CDR3 spells CASSLLGTQPQHF. The CDR3 DNA sequence: TGTGCCAGCAGTCTACTGGGCACTCAGCCCCAGCATTTT.

This chain joins TRBV27 and TRBJ2-3, with D maybe TRBD1 (6 bases). This CDR3 comprises 15 residues. CDR1 MNHEY and CDR2 SMNVEV come from the germline V gene (reference sequence). V lost 7 bases to trimming and J lost 9 bases, with 23 bases between them. The DNA for the CDR3 is TGTGCCAGCACCGTGGGACATCCCGTTTTAGAAACGCAGTATTTT. Protein product: CASTVGHPVLETQYF.

The table lists this clone with a few counts. V usage is TRBV9 and J usage is TRBJ2-1; D ambiguous. This CDR3 has 13 residues. Between the trimmed V and J ends, which lost 0 bases and 7 bases, there was a span of 8 bases. Germline CDR1 and CDR2: SGDLS and YYNGEE. The CDR3 region has the DNA TGTGCCAGCAGCGTAGAGGGAAGAAATGAGCAGTTCTTC. It specifies CASSVEGRNEQFF.

The chain couples TRBV6-1 to TRBJ1-2, with a tentative D call TRBD1 (5 bases). In germline, CDR1 is MNHNS, CDR2 SASEGT. V lost 0 bases, J lost 2 bases, and 7 bases lay in between. The CDR3 is made up of 14 amino acids. Written as DNA, the CDR3 is TGTGCCAGCAGTGAAGCGGCAGGGAACTATGGCTACACCTTC. This gives the protein CASSEAAGNYGYTF.

The chain recombines TRBV2 with TRBJ2-5; TRBD1 aligns across 9 bases. Germline V gene sequence: CDR1 SNHLY, CDR2 FYNNEI. The CDR3 runs to 16 residues. V gave up 5 bases and J gave up 4 bases; unmatched junction bases: 11. The CDR3 DNA follows: TGTGCCAGCAGTCCCGGGACAGGGACGGGGCTAGAGACCCAGTACTTC. The encoded protein is CASSPGTGTGLETQYF.

V gene TRBV2 combines with J gene TRBJ2-2, with no clear D. The CDR3 contains 10 residues. CDR1 and CDR2 from the germline V gene are SNHLY and FYNNEI. Trimming left V 4 bases short and J 8 bases short, with 2 bases between. The CDR3 region is CASSVGELFF. The CDR3 DNA is TGTGCCAGCAGTGTAGGGGAGCTGTTTTTT.

The V and J genes are TRBV7-9 and TRBJ2-4; D is undetermined. The germline CDR1 and CDR2 sequences are SEHNR and FQNEAQ (reference sequence). The V end lost 1 base, the J end lost 7 bases, and 11 bases lay between the germline ends. The CDR3 contains 14 residues. CDR3 DNA: TGTGCCAGCAGCTTAGTTACTTTGGGGAACATTCAGTACTTC. It translates to CASSLVTLGNIQYF.

The chain recombines TRBV14 with TRBJ2-5, with D perhaps TRBD2 (5 bases). CDR3 size: 13 residues. The V gene's germline CDR1 is SGHDN and CDR2 FVKESK. V gave up 2 bases and J gave up 7 bases, with 11 bases separating them. CDR3 amino acids: CASSQRGFGTQYF. The CDR3 nucleotides read TGTGCCAGCAGCCAACGGGGATTTGGGACCCAGTACTTC.

V gene TRBV4-1 combines with J gene TRBJ2-7, with D hard to call. The CDR3 consists of 17 residues. V was pared by 0 bases and J by 3 bases, with 18 bases between. Germline V gene lookup returns CDR1 MGHRA and CDR2 YSYEKL. The CDR3 DNA is TGCGCCAGCAGCCAAGAAGAGGCCCCGGAGACGAACTACGAGCAGTACTTC. As protein: CASSQEEAPETNYEQYF.